This T cell receptor (beta chain) is drawn from a study of T cell responses to AZD1222 COVID-19 vaccine. Profiling relied on immunoSEQ multiplex PCR, and the TCRdb table lists in-frame clones only, not all of them. The sample has around 140,000 clones, about 91% seen once. The germline V gene has CDR1 MGHDK and CDR2 SYGVNS. V gave up 7 bases and J gave up 8 bases, with 20 bases separating them. The CDR3 sequence is 15 residues long. As regards this clone: Its antigen is still unknown.

Samples with a second dose at about 4 or about 12 weeks were pooled together. Findings and limits, study-wide: CD4 TCRs linked to vaccination spanned spike, dominating at 160-218 and 743-854.

Sequences were derived from peripheral blood, sampled 28 days after the second AZD1222 dose. The receptor was derived from an adult who received the AZD1222 COVID-19 vaccine. The chain combines TRBV25-1 with TRBJ1-4; D not certain. The CDR3 coding sequence is TGTGCCAGCACCGACAATGGGAGAAGTGGAGAAAAACTGTTTTTT. It specifies CASTDNGRSGEKLFF.